This T cell receptor (beta chain) came from a study of PD-L1 blockade in urothelial cancer. Study as a whole: Patients commenced atezolizumab in 2014, and it was given at 1,200 mg intravenously every 3 weeks.

Clones were sequenced by immunoSEQ multiplex PCR, and TCRdb holds only the in-frame ones, with some missing. Of roughly 51,000 clones detected, around 83% appear once; the ten largest clones hold roughly 22%. There are 14 residues in the CDR3. Between the trimmed V and J ends, which lost 4 bases and 3 bases, there was a span of 11 bases. Germline V gene sequence: CDR1 MGHRA, CDR2 YSYEKL. This sample's time point: pretreatment peripheral blood. Patients had urothelial carcinoma that was locally advanced or metastatic. Here the sequenced sample was PBMCs, taken around atezolizumab (anti-PD-L1) treatment. The chain has TRBV4-1 and TRBJ2-3; D remains ambiguous. The sequence was obtained from a man in his 60s with urothelial cancer. DNA of the CDR3: TGCGCCAGCAGCCTTCTCGCGGCGACAGATACGCAGTATTTT. Protein: CASSLLAATDTQYF.